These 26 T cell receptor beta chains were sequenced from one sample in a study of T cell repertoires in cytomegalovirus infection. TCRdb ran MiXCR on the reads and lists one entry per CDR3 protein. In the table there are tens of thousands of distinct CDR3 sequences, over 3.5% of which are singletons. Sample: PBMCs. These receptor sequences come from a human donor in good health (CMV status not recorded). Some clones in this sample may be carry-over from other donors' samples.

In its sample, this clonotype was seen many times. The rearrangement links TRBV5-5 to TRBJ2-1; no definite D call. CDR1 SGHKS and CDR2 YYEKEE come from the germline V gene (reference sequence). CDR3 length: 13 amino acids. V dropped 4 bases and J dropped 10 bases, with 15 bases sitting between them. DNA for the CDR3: TGTGCCAGCAGCGTCAACGCTATTACCGAGCAGTTCTTC. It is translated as CASSVNAITEQFF.

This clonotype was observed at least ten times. The CDR3 here is CASSQGGKGGYEQYF. The CDR3 DNA sequence: TGCGCCAGCAGCCAAGGTGGAAAGGGTGGCTACGAGCAGTACTTC. V usage is TRBV4-3 and J usage is TRBJ2-7; D ambiguous. This CDR3 comprises 15 residues. Trimming shortened V by 1 base and J by 3 bases, and 13 bases separated the two germline ends. Per germline, CDR1 LGHNA and CDR2 YSLEER.

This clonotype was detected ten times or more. CDR3 in DNA: TGTGCCAGCAGTTACGGGCGCAGGTGGGGCGGTTCACCCCTCCACTTT. This encodes CASSYGRRWGGSPLHF. The chain has TRBV6-8 and TRBJ1-6; maybe TRBD1 (5 bases). CDR1 and CDR2 (germline): MNHGY, SAAAGT. V gave up 2 bases and J gave up 9 bases, with 17 bases separating them. CDR3 size: 16 residues.

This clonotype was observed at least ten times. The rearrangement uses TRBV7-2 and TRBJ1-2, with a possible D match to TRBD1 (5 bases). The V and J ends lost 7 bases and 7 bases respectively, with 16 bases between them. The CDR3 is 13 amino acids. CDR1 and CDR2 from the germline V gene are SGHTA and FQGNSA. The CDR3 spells CASTPTDHRGYTF. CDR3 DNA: TGTGCCAGCACCCCGACAGACCACCGTGGCTACACCTTC.

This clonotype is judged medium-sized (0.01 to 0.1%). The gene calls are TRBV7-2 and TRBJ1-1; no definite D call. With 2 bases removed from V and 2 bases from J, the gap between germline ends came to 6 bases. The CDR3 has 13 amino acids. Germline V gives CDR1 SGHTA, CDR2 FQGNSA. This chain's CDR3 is CASSLMGNTEAFF. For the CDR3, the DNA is TGTGCCAGCAGCTTAATGGGAAACACTGAAGCTTTCTTT.

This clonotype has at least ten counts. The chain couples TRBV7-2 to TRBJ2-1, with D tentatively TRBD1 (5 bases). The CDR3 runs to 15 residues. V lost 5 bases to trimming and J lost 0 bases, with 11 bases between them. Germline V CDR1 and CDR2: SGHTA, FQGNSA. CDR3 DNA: TGTGCCAGCAGCCCCACCCAGGGCTCCTACAATGAGCAGTTCTTC. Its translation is CASSPTQGSYNEQFF.

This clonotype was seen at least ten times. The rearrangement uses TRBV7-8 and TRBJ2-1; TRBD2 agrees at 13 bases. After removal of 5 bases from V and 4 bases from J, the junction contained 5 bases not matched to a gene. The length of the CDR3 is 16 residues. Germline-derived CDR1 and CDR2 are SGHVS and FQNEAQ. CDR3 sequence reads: CASSGLAGEGYNEQFF. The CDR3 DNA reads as TGTGCCAGCAGCGGACTAGCGGGAGAGGGTTACAATGAGCAGTTCTTC.

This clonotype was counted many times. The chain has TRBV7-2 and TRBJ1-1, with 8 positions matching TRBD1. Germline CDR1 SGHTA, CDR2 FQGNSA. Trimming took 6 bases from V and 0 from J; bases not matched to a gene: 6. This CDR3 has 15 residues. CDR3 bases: TGTGCCAGCAGGTCGAGACAGGGGTTGAACACTGAAGCTTTCTTT. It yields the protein CASRSRQGLNTEAFF.

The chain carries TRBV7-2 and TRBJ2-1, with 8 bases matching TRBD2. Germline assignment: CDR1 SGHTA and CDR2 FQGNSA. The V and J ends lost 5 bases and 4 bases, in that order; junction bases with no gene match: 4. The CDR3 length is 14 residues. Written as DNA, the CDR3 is TGTGCCAGCAGCCCAACTAGCGGTTACAATGAGCAGTTCTTC. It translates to CASSPTSGYNEQFF.

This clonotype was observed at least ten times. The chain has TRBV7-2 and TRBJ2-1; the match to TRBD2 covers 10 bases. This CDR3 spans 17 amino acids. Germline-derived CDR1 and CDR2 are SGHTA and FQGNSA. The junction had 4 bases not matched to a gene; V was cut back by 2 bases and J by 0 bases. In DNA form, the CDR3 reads TGTGCCAGCAGCTTAACTAGCGGGATAAGCTCCTACAATGAGCAGTTCTTC. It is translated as CASSLTSGISSYNEQFF.

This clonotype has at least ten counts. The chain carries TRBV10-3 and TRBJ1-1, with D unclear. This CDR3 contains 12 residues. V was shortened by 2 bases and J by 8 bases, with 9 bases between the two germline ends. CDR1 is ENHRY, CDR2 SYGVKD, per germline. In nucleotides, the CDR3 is TGTGCCATCAGTGAGAATGAAGTGGAAGCTTTCTTT. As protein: CAISENEVEAFF.

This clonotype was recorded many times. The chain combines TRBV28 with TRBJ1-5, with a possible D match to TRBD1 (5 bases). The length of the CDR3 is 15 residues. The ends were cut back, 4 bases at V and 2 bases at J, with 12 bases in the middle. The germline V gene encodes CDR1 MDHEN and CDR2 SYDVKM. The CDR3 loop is CASSSGGDGNQPQHF. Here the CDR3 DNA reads TGTGCCAGCAGTTCGGGGGGGGACGGCAATCAGCCCCAGCATTTT.

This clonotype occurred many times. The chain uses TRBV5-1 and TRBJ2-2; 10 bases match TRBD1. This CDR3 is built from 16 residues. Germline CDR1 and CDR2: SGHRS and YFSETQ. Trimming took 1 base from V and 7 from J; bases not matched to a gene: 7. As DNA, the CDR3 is TGCGCCAGCAGCTTGCCCCGGACAGGGGGTATCGGGGAGCTGTTTTTT. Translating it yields CASSLPRTGGIGELFF.

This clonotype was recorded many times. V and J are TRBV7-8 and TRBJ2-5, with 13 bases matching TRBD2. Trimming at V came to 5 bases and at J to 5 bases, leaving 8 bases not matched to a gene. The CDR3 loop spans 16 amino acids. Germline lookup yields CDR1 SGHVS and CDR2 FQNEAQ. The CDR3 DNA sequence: TGTGCCAGCAGCCACGGACTAGCGGGAGACCCGGAGACCCAGTACTTC. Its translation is CASSHGLAGDPETQYF.

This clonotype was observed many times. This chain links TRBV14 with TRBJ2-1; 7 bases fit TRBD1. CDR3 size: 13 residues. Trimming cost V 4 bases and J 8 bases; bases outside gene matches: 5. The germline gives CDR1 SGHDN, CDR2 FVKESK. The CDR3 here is CASSRTGYDEQFF. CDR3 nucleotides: TGTGCCAGCAGCCGGACAGGATACGATGAGCAGTTCTTC. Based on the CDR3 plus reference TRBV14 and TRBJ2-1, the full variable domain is EAGVTQFPSHSVIEKGQTVTLRCDPISGHDNLYWYRRVMGKEIKFLLHFVKESKQDESGMPNNRFLAERTGGTYSTLKVQPAELEDSGVYFCASSRTGYDEQFFGPGTRLTVL.

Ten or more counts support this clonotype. DNA for the CDR3: TGTGCCAGCAGCTTAGGACCAAACAATGAGCAGTTCTTC. Translating gives CASSLGPNNEQFF. This chain uses TRBV7-2 with TRBJ2-1; D not resolved. The CDR3 consists of 13 residues. The germline CDR1 and CDR2 sequences are SGHTA and FQGNSA. Trimming stripped 1 base from V and 5 bases from J, with 6 bases between.

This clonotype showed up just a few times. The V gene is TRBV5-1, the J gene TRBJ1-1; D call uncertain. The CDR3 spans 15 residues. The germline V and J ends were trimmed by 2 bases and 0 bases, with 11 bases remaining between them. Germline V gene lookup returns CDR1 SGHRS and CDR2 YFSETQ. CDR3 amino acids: CASSLDGKMNTEAFF. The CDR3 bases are TGCGCCAGCAGCTTAGACGGGAAAATGAACACTGAAGCTTTCTTT.

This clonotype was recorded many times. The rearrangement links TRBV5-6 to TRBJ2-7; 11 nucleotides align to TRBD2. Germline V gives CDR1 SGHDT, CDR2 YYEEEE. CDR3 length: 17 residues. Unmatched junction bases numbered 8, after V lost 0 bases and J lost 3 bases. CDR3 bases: TGTGCCAGCAGCTTGGGTACTAGCGGGGGACTCTACTACGAGCAGTACTTC. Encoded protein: CASSLGTSGGLYYEQYF.

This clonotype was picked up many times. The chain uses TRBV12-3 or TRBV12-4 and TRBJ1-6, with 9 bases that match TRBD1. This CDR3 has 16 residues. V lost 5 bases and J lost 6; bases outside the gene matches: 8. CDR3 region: CASSKTGGSPNSPLHF. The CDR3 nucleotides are TGTGCCAGCAGTAAGACAGGGGGTTCCCCTAATTCACCCCTCCACTTT.

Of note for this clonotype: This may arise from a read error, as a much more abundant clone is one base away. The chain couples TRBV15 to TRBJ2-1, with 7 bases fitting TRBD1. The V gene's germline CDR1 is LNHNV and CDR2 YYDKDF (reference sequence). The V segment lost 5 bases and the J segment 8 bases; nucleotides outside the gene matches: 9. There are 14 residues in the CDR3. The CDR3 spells CATSRLTGYDEQFF. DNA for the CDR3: TGTGCCACCAGCCGCCTGACAGGGTACGATGAGCAGTTCTTC.

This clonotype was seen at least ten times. DNA of the CDR3: TGTGCCAGCAGCTACCCAGGGCTCGAGCAGTACTTC. This sequence encodes CASSYPGLEQYF. The rearrangement joins TRBV7-9 to TRBJ2-7, with a possible D match to TRBD1 (5 bases). V was pared by 4 bases and J by 6 bases, with 10 bases between. The germline CDR1 and CDR2 sequences are SEHNR and FQNEAQ (reference sequence). The CDR3 spans 12 residues. The variable domain in full, with the rest retrieved from reference TRBV7-9 and TRBJ2-7, is DTGVSQNPRHKITKRGQNVTFRCDPISEHNRLYWYRQTLGQGPEFLTYFQNEAQLEKSRLLSDRFSAERPKGSFSTLEIQRTEQGDSAMYLCASSYPGLEQYFGPGTRLTVT.

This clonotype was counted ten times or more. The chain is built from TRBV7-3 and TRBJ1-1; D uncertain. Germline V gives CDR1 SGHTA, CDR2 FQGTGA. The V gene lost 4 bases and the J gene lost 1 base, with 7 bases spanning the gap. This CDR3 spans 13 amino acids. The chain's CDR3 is CASSSQTNTEAFF. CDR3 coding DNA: TGTGCCAGCAGCTCCCAGACGAACACTGAAGCTTTCTTT.

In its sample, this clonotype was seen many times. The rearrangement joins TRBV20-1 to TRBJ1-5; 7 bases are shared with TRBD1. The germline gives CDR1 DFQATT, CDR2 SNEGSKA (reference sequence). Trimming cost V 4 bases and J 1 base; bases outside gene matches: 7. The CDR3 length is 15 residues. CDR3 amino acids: CSANFRTGSNQPQHF. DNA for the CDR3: TGCAGTGCTAATTTCCGGACAGGAAGCAATCAGCCCCAGCATTTT.

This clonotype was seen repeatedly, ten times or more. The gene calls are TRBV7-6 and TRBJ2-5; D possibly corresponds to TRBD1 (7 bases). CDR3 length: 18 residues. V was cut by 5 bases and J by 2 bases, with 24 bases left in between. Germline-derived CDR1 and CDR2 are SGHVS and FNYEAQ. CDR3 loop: CASSPGQGQRRGQETQYF. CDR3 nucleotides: TGTGCCAGCAGCCCCGGGCAGGGACAGCGGAGGGGGCAAGAGACCCAGTACTTC.

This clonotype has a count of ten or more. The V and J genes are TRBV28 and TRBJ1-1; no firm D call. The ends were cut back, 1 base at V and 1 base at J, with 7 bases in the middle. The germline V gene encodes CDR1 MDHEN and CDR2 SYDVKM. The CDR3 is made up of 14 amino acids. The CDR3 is CASSLYLGNTEAFF. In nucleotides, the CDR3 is TGTGCCAGCAGTTTATATTTGGGGAACACTGAAGCTTTCTTT.

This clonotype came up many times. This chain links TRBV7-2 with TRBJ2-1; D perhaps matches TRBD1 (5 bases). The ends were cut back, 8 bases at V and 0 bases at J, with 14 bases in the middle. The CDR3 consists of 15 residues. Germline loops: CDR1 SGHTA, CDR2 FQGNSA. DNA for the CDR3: TGTGCCAGCTCAGATGGGGCGCTCTCCTACAATGAGCAGTTCTTC. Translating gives CASSDGALSYNEQFF.